These 16 T cell receptor beta chains came from one sample sequenced in a study of T cells expressing NK-cell markers. Using the 5' RACE reads, TCRdb records one entry per CDR3 protein without DNA. The sample totals roughly 390,000 distinct CDR3 sequences; its top ten clones hold roughly 5.2%. The material sequenced was blood T cells: a sorted CD56 or NKG2C T cell subset, CD4+ or CD8+ T cells, or bulk PBMC T cells (not recorded which). These receptors originate from a man aged 18-75 years in good health.

J is TRBJ1-5 and V is TRBV5-5; TCRdb lists TRBD1, though no DNA is available to test this call. This CDR3 comprises 15 residues. Per the germline V gene, CDR1 is SGHKS and CDR2 is YYEKEE (reference sequence). The CDR3 sequence is CASSPRTDRGQPQHF.

This chain links TRBV12-3 or TRBV12-4 with TRBJ2-5; TCRdb's assignment of TRBD2 cannot be checked, as there is no DNA. CDR3 size: 17 residues. The CDR3 reads CASSLGNPGLVLETQYF.

The J gene is TRBJ2-7, the V gene TRBV6-5; TCRdb lists TRBD1, though no DNA is available to test this call. This CDR3 has 15 amino acids. Per germline, CDR1 MNHEY and CDR2 SVGAGI. CDR3 residues: CASSYSGQGMREQYF.

This sequence joins TRBV6-1 and TRBJ1-2; TCRdb selects TRBD1, and the lack of DNA leaves this call unchecked. This CDR3 has 13 residues. Germline lookup yields CDR1 MNHNS and CDR2 SASEGT. The CDR3: CASRPDNDYGYTF.

The chain combines TRBV7-2 with TRBJ2-7; TCRdb names TRBD1, which stays unverified in the absence of DNA. Germline-derived CDR1 and CDR2 are SGHTA and FQGNSA. This CDR3 spans 13 amino acids. The CDR3: CASSLRWDSEQYF.

V usage is TRBV28 and J usage is TRBJ1-5. The CDR3 spans 15 residues. The germline V gene encodes CDR1 MDHEN and CDR2 SYDVKM. This CDR3 reads CASRYPGNRGQPQHF.

The J gene is TRBJ2-5, the V gene TRBV20-1; TCRdb returns TRBD1, unconfirmable since there is no DNA. The length of the CDR3 is 14 residues. Germline V gene data show CDR1 as DFQATT and CDR2 as SNEGSKA (reference sequence). This chain's CDR3 is CSATDRGVEETQYF.

V gene TRBV23-1 combines with J gene TRBJ2-2; TCRdb picks TRBD1, but there is no DNA to check that call. TRBV23-1 belongs to the ORF category, with a function that is uncertain. This CDR3 has 16 residues. The CDR3 region is CASSQRDRANGGELFF.

This chain joins TRBV5-6 and TRBJ2-7; TCRdb's assignment of TRBD1 cannot be checked, as there is no DNA. The CDR3 has 15 amino acids. Germline CDR1 reads SGHDT; CDR2 reads YYEEEE. The CDR3 is CASSPEGGRGYEQYF.

The J gene is TRBJ2-3, the V gene TRBV3-1; TCRdb's D gene call, TRBD1, goes unchecked for lack of DNA. Germline V lookup: CDR1 LGHDT, CDR2 YNNKEL (reference sequence). The CDR3 is 14 amino acids. CDR3 sequence reads: CASRQGVGADTQYF.

The CDR3 is CASSAYRLGTHPEAFF. The V gene is TRBV9, the J gene TRBJ1-1; the TRBD1 assignment by TCRdb is unverifiable without DNA. The germline V gene encodes CDR1 SGDLS and CDR2 YYNGEE. This CDR3 spans 16 amino acids.

The chain uses TRBV20-1 and TRBJ2-2; absent DNA, TCRdb's TRBD2 call cannot be checked. Per germline, CDR1 DFQATT and CDR2 SNEGSKA (reference sequence). The CDR3 covers 13 residues. CDR3 amino acids: CSAPDPGPGELFF.

The rearrangement joins TRBV14 to TRBJ2-1; checking the TCRdb D call of TRBD1 is not possible without DNA. This CDR3 is built from 15 residues. From germline, CDR1 is SGHDN and CDR2 FVKESK. CDR3: CASSSRPDRLDEQFF.

The chain is built from TRBV21-1 and TRBJ1-1. TRBV21-1 is shown as a pseudogene. The CDR3 runs 12 residues. CDR3 protein: CASSKDHTEAFF.

J is TRBJ2-3 and V is TRBV2; TCRdb names TRBD1, which stays unverified in the absence of DNA. CDR3 length equals 15 residues. Germline CDR1 and CDR2: SNHLY and FYNNEI. CDR3 protein: CASRPPGQDQDTQYF. The full variable domain, completed using reference TRBV2 and TRBJ2-3, is EPEVTQTPSHQVTQMGQEVILRCVPISNHLYFYWYRQILGQKVEFLVSFYNNEISEKSEIFDDQFSVERPDGSNFTLKIRSTKLEDSAMYFCASRPPGQDQDTQYFGPGTRLTVL.

This CDR3 reads CSAHLGQLYTEAFF. The chain carries TRBV20-1 and TRBJ1-1; TCRdb returns TRBD1, unconfirmable since there is no DNA. Germline CDR1 reads DFQATT; CDR2 reads SNEGSKA (reference sequence). The CDR3 has 14 amino acids.